Presented here are 20 T cell receptor beta chains from one specimen sequenced in a study of cytomegalovirus exposure and HLA in healthy donors. Sequenced by immunoSEQ multiplex PCR; TCRdb stores in-frame clones only, minus some. In the table there are 100,000 or so clones, 87% of which are singletons. The sample consisted of PBMCs. These receptor sequences come from a man between 18 and 35 years old in good health and CMV-seropositive.

The chain links TRBV19 to TRBJ1-2; TRBD1 might be the D (6 bases). Trimming took off 4 bases at V and 1 base at J, with 7 bases between the two ends. CDR1 is LNHDA, CDR2 SQIVND, per germline (reference sequence). The CDR3 covers 13 residues. CDR3 residues: CASSKQGNYGYTF. CDR3 DNA sequence: TGTGCCAGTAGTAAACAGGGTAACTATGGCTACACCTTC.

This clone came up once. This chain joins TRBV19 and TRBJ2-7, with 12 nucleotides matching TRBD1. V shed 5 bases, J shed 7 bases, and the junction held 9 bases outside the gene matches. Germline V gene data show CDR1 as LNHDA and CDR2 as SQIVND (reference sequence). The CDR3 covers 15 residues. The CDR3 bases are TGTGCCAGTAGTTTGACCGGGACAGGGGGCGGGGAGCAGTACTTC. Its translation is CASSLTGTGGGEQYF.

This chain joins TRBV5-1 and TRBJ2-2; D is uncertain. The CDR3 covers 15 residues. V dropped 4 bases and J dropped 1 base, with 11 bases sitting between them. CDR1 is SGHRS, CDR2 YFSETQ, per germline. CDR3 nucleotides: TGCGCCAGCAGCAGATATCTAGAGAACACCGGGGAGCTGTTTTTT. Amino acid sequence: CASSRYLENTGELFF.

This chain connects TRBV10-2 to TRBJ2-1, with a tentative D call TRBD2 (6 bases). The germline V gene has CDR1 WSHSY and CDR2 SAAADI. V was cut by 5 bases and J by 2 bases, with 13 bases left in between. The CDR3 covers 15 residues. The CDR3 spells CASSTELAAYNEQFF. In DNA, the CDR3 is TGCGCCAGCAGTACAGAGTTAGCGGCCTACAATGAGCAGTTCTTC.

The chain has TRBV21-1 and TRBJ2-7; whether TRBD1, the table's D call, matches the DNA was not checked. TRBV21-1 is a known pseudogene. The CDR3 extends over 15 amino acids. Written as DNA, the CDR3 is TGTGCCAGCAGCAAAGTGAGGACAGGGGTCTACGAGCAGTACTTC. This gives the protein CASSKVRTGVYEQYF.

The chain has TRBV6-5 and TRBJ2-3, with a possible D match to TRBD1 (5 bases). V was cut by 6 bases and J by 5 bases, with 18 bases left in between. The CDR3 is 15 residues long. Germline CDR1 reads MNHEY; CDR2 reads SVGAGI. The CDR3 bases are TGTGCCAGCAGGGACAACAAGGGGATACGAGATACGCAGTATTTT. It codes for CASRDNKGIRDTQYF.

This rearrangement joins TRBV7-2 to TRBJ2-2, with TRBD1 identical over 7 bases. This CDR3 is built from 15 residues. Germline V CDR1 and CDR2: SGHTA, FQGNSA. With V trimmed by 5 bases and J by 4 bases, 7 bases remained unmatched. CDR3 nucleotides: TGTGCCAGCAGCACGACAGGGACCAGCACCGGGGAGCTGTTTTTT. Protein sequence: CASSTTGTSTGELFF. Looking up the rest from reference TRBV7-2 and TRBJ2-2 gives the full variable domain: GAGVSQSPSNKVTEKGKDVELRCDPISGHTALYWYRQSLGQGLEFLIYFQGNSAPDKSGLPSDRFSAERTGGSVSTLTIQRTQQEDSAVYLCASSTTGTSTGELFFGEGSRLTVL.

The genes are TRBV6-6 and TRBJ1-4; D not certain. From germline, CDR1 is MNHNY and CDR2 SVGAGI (reference sequence). The CDR3 contains 14 residues. Trimming took off 6 bases at V and 12 bases at J, with 20 bases between the two ends. Written as DNA, the CDR3 is TGTGCCAGCAGCTCCGAGGGAGGAGGTAGTGAACTGTTTTTT. This sequence encodes CASSSEGGGSELFF.

The chain is built from TRBV7-6 and TRBJ1-2; the match to TRBD1 covers 9 bases. J lost 4 bases, V lost 5 bases, and 2 bases had no gene match. This CDR3 comprises 13 residues. Looked up from germline, CDR1 is SGHVS and CDR2 is FNYEAQ. CDR3 sequence reads: CASSEDRGYGYTF. CDR3 in DNA: TGTGCCAGCAGCGAGGACAGGGGCTATGGCTACACCTTC.

The J gene is TRBJ1-3, the V gene TRBV29-1; D ambiguous. The CDR3 sequence is 14 residues long. Per germline, CDR1 SQVTM and CDR2 ANQGSEA. V gave up 4 bases and J gave up 4 bases, with 14 bases separating them. The CDR3 reads CSVVWNTGGNTIYF. The DNA of the CDR3 is TGCAGCGTTGTTTGGAATACGGGGGGAAACACCATATATTTT.

This sequence joins TRBV9 and TRBJ2-3; tentatively, D is TRBD2 (5 bases). CDR1 and CDR2 from the germline V gene are SGDLS and YYNGEE. Trimming removed 4 bases at V and 3 bases at J, with 15 bases between. There are 15 residues in the CDR3. The chain's CDR3 is CASSFASGDTDTQYF. CDR3 bases: TGTGCCAGCAGCTTTGCCTCCGGGGATACAGATACGCAGTATTTT.

V is TRBV15 and J is TRBJ2-3; the D gene is possibly TRBD1 (5 bases). In germline, CDR1 is LNHNV, CDR2 YYDKDF (reference sequence). This CDR3 comprises 19 residues. V gave up 0 bases and J gave up 5 bases, with 24 bases separating them. The CDR3: CATSRDFGAAVKSGDTQYF. CDR3 nucleotides: TGTGCCACCAGCAGAGATTTTGGGGCCGCGGTAAAGTCCGGAGATACGCAGTATTTT.

The chain has TRBV5-6 and TRBJ2-1, with D unclear. Trimming removed 4 bases from V and 4 bases from J, with 9 bases in between. Germline assignment: CDR1 SGHDT and CDR2 YYEEEE. CDR3 length: 13 amino acids. The CDR3, as DNA: TGTGCCAGCAGCATAGACAAATACAATGAGCAGTTCTTC. It codes for CASSIDKYNEQFF.

The chain has TRBV9 and TRBJ1-4; 8 bases line up with TRBD1. The germline CDR1 and CDR2 sequences are SGDLS and YYNGEE. This CDR3 is built from 15 residues. The ends lost 3 bases at V and 3 bases at J; junction bases unmatched: 4. CDR3 bases: TGTGCCAGCAGCGACACAGGGGGTTCTAATGAAAAACTGTTTTTT. Translating gives CASSDTGGSNEKLFF.

This chain uses TRBV27 with TRBJ1-1; D is unclear. This CDR3 has 13 amino acids. Trimming removed 3 bases at V and 4 bases at J, with 9 bases between. CDR1 and CDR2 (germline): MNHEY, SMNVEV (reference sequence). The DNA for the CDR3 is TGTGCCAGCAGTTTTTCGGGTGGCACTGAAGCTTTCTTT. This gives the protein CASSFSGGTEAFF.

V is TRBV28 and J is TRBJ1-4; D ambiguous. Trimming removed 7 bases from V and 8 bases from J, with 17 bases in between. CDR3 size: 14 residues. Germline V lookup: CDR1 MDHEN, CDR2 SYDVKM. CDR3 amino acids: CASKDQLGSEKLFF. The CDR3, as DNA: TGTGCCAGCAAAGACCAACTGGGGAGCGAAAAACTGTTTTTT. The full variable domain, in which reference TRBV28 and TRBJ1-4 provide the parts outside the CDR3, is DVKVTQSSRYLVKRTGEKVFLECVQDMDHENMFWYRQDPGLGLRLIYFSYDVKMKEKGDIPEGYSVSREKKERFSLILESASTNQTSMYLCASKDQLGSEKLFFGSGTQLSVL.

The chain recombines TRBV5-1 with TRBJ1-1; TRBD1 aligns across 9 bases. Germline V gives CDR1 SGHRS, CDR2 YFSETQ. CDR3 length: 15 amino acids. The junction had 8 bases not matched to a gene; V was cut back by 4 bases and J by 4 bases. As DNA, the CDR3 is TGCGCCAGCAGCCGGGAAGGACAGGGGCGCACTGAAGCTTTCTTT. This gives the protein CASSREGQGRTEAFF.

The rearrangement links TRBV5-5 to TRBJ2-4, with D possibly being TRBD2 (5 bases). The CDR3 length is 13 residues. CDR1 and CDR2 (germline): SGHKS, YYEKEE (reference sequence). Trimming pared 0 bases from V and 9 bases from J, leaving 10 bases between. Here the CDR3 reads CASSLAGEGIQYF. The CDR3 nucleotides are TGTGCCAGCAGCTTGGCCGGGGAAGGCATTCAGTACTTC.

The chain recombines TRBV7-9 with TRBJ2-7; 12 bases map to TRBD1. Germline values: CDR1 SEHNR, CDR2 FQNEAQ (reference sequence). The CDR3 consists of 15 residues. J was trimmed by 2 bases and V by 5 bases; bases with no gene match: 4. In nucleotides, the CDR3 is TGTGCCAGCAGCCCTGGGACAGGGGGCGCCTACGAGCAGTACTTC. As protein: CASSPGTGGAYEQYF.

The chain links TRBV5-4 to TRBJ1-2, with 9 bases identical to TRBD1. The CDR3 spans 15 residues. Germline CDR1 SGHNT, CDR2 YYREEE (reference sequence). V was pared by 3 bases and J by 4 bases, with 7 bases of the junction left unmatched. The CDR3 sequence is CASSSRTGESYGYTF. CDR3 nucleotides: TGTGCCAGCAGCTCACGGACAGGGGAAAGCTATGGCTACACCTTC.